These 21 T cell receptor beta chains came from one sample sequenced in a study of CD8+ T cells in alopecia areata. Extraction and reverse transcription of RNA yielded cDNA as the sequencing template. Here immunoSEQ multiplex PCR was the method, and the copy in TCRdb shows in-frame clones only, minus some. The table lists some 150,000 clones, less than 75% of them singletons. The sequencing input was CD8+ T cells sorted from blood. These receptors came from a human donor in good health.

The rearrangement joins TRBV13 to TRBJ2-2; D is unclear. Germline values: CDR1 PRHDT, CDR2 FYEKMQ (reference sequence). The V end lost 3 bases, the J end lost 4 bases, and 21 bases lay between the germline ends. The CDR3 is 18 amino acids. The CDR3 here is CASSFPPSMAARTGELFF. The CDR3 DNA is TGTGCCAGCAGCTTCCCCCCCTCTATGGCCGCACGCACCGGGGAGCTGTTTTTT.

The chain carries TRBV5-1 and TRBJ2-1, with 9 bases fitting TRBD2. This CDR3 comprises 15 residues. Trimming at V came to 4 bases and at J to 3 bases, leaving 5 bases not matched to a gene. The germline V gene encodes CDR1 SGHRS and CDR2 YFSETQ. The CDR3 DNA is TGCGCCAGCAGCCTATCTAGCGGGATCTACAATGAGCAGTTCTTC. This encodes CASSLSSGIYNEQFF.

This chain connects TRBV2 to TRBJ2-1, with TRBD2 matching over 10 bases. This CDR3 comprises 15 residues. From germline, CDR1 is SNHLY and CDR2 FYNNEI. With 3 bases clipped from V and 7 bases from J, the junction kept 6 bases outside the gene matches. In DNA form, the CDR3 reads TGTGCCAGCAGTGATTTGGCTAGCGGGAGAAATGAGCAGTTCTTC. This codes for CASSDLASGRNEQFF.

V gene TRBV5-1 combines with J gene TRBJ2-1; TRBD2 aligns across 8 bases. The CDR3 totals 15 residues. Germline V gene lookup returns CDR1 SGHRS and CDR2 YFSETQ. V shed 4 bases and J 8 bases; nucleotides not matched to a gene: 11. The CDR3 DNA is TGCGCCAGCAGCCCCGGGACTAGGAAGGTGGATGAGCAGTTCTTC. It yields the protein CASSPGTRKVDEQFF.

The rearrangement links TRBV28 to TRBJ2-5, with 7 bases lining up with TRBD2. Trimming cost V 2 bases and J 5 bases; bases outside gene matches: 5. Germline CDR1 and CDR2: MDHEN and SYDVKM. The CDR3 runs 14 residues. The CDR3 coding sequence is TGTGCCAGCAGTTTACGAGCGGGAAGGGAGACCCAGTACTTC. This codes for CASSLRAGRETQYF.

The chain links TRBV7-9 to TRBJ2-7, with a weak D call TRBD2 (6 bases). This CDR3 has 12 residues. Trimming shortened V by 5 bases and J by 7 bases, and 12 bases separated the two germline ends. CDR1 SEHNR and CDR2 FQNEAQ come from the germline V gene (reference sequence). The CDR3 DNA follows: TGTGCCAGCAGCCGCGGGACCTCTGAGCAGTACTTC. It specifies CASSRGTSEQYF.

This chain links TRBV23-1 with TRBJ1-2; perhaps TRBD1 as D (5 bases). TRBV23-1 is reported as an ORF; its role is uncertain. The CDR3 has 16 residues. V shed 5 bases and J shed 4 bases, with 20 bases lying between them. The CDR3 protein is CASSWVRGASGYGYTF. The CDR3 bases are TGCGCCAGCAGTTGGGTTCGAGGGGCTTCGGGCTATGGCTACACCTTC.

The chain employs TRBV7-2 and TRBJ2-1, with 9 nucleotides matching TRBD2. V trimming: 8 bases; J trimming: 4 bases; junction bases outside the gene matches: 12. Germline values: CDR1 SGHTA, CDR2 FQGNSA. The CDR3 length is 16 residues. The CDR3 spells CASRSERLAEYNEQFF. The CDR3 bases are TGTGCCAGCCGATCGGAGAGACTAGCGGAATACAATGAGCAGTTCTTC.

This chain uses TRBV9 with TRBJ2-1; the D gene is possibly TRBD1 (5 bases). Trimming stripped 4 bases from V and 12 bases from J, with 23 bases between. Germline CDR1 is SGDLS and CDR2 is YYNGEE. The CDR3 covers 15 residues. CDR3 DNA sequence: TGTGCCAGCAGCTCGGGCCCCGCAGGGTTAACTGGGCAGTTCTTC. Protein: CASSSGPAGLTGQFF.

This clone was found once. The chain combines TRBV6-6 with TRBJ2-1; D is uncertain. The CDR3 is 14 residues long. Trimming took off 0 bases at V and 6 bases at J, with 9 bases between the two ends. Germline-derived CDR1 and CDR2 are MNHNY and SVGAGI (reference sequence). For the CDR3, the DNA is TGTGCCAGCAGTTACTCGATCGCGCGCAATGAGCAGTTCTTC. Residues: CASSYSIARNEQFF.

The gene calls are TRBV11-2 and TRBJ2-1; D remains unclear. This CDR3 region has 12 residues. Trimming stripped 5 bases from V and 7 bases from J, with 9 bases between. Germline CDR1 reads SGHAT; CDR2 reads FQNNGV. The CDR3 bases are TGTGCCAGCAGCCTCTCCAGGAATGAGCAGTTCTTC. Protein sequence: CASSLSRNEQFF.

V gene TRBV29-1 combines with J gene TRBJ2-7; D remains ambiguous. Germline V gives CDR1 SQVTM, CDR2 ANQGSEA. Deletions cut 7 bases from V and 5 bases from J, with 12 bases between. The CDR3 spans 11 residues. As DNA, the CDR3 is TGCAGCGCTGGACCAGTCAACGAGCAGTACTTC. This encodes CSAGPVNEQYF.

The rearrangement links TRBV5-1 to TRBJ2-2; TRBD2 agrees at 9 bases. The ends lost 4 bases at V and 2 bases at J; junction bases unmatched: 15. The germline CDR1 and CDR2 sequences are SGHRS and YFSETQ. The CDR3 loop spans 19 amino acids. The CDR3: CASSPTSGGKGANTGELFF. DNA for the CDR3: TGCGCCAGCAGCCCGACTAGCGGAGGGAAGGGGGCCAACACCGGGGAGCTGTTTTTT.

This clone was seen more than once but under ten times. The chain combines TRBV15 with TRBJ1-1; D is ambiguous. There are 14 residues in the CDR3. V was clipped by 0 bases and J by 1 base, with 6 bases between them. Germline CDR1 and CDR2: LNHNV and YYDKDF (reference sequence). CDR3 DNA: TGTGCCACCAGCAGAGATACGGCGAACACTGAAGCTTTCTTT. This encodes CATSRDTANTEAFF.

To note about this clone: Within the sample, other DNA sequences also encode this same CDR3. J is TRBJ2-7 and V is TRBV6-5; 14 positions agree with TRBD2. CDR3 size: 15 residues. Trimming took 2 bases from V and 4 from J; bases not matched to a gene: 1. From germline, CDR1 is MNHEY and CDR2 SVGAGI. Written as DNA, the CDR3 is TGTGCCAGCAGTTACGGGACTAGCGGGAGTTACGAGCAGTACTTC. Its protein product is CASSYGTSGSYEQYF.

The chain employs TRBV7-9 and TRBJ2-7; TRBD2 is a possible D gene (6 bases). Germline-derived CDR1 and CDR2 are SEHNR and FQNEAQ (reference sequence). The CDR3 length is 14 residues. Deletions cut 6 bases from V and 2 bases from J, with 14 bases between. The CDR3 spells CASSYGTPTYEQYF. The CDR3 nucleotides are TGTGCCAGCAGTTACGGGACTCCTACCTACGAGCAGTACTTC.

The sample holds a few counts of this clone. The V gene is TRBV28, the J gene TRBJ2-1; D is perhaps TRBD1 or TRBD2 (6 bases each). V was cut by 5 bases and J by 3 bases, with 14 bases left in between. Germline loops: CDR1 MDHEN, CDR2 SYDVKM. The CDR3 is 15 residues long. The CDR3 spells CASSASGGHYNEQFF. CDR3 coding DNA: TGTGCCAGCAGTGCGTCCGGGGGCCACTACAATGAGCAGTTCTTC.

The chain employs TRBV7-9 and TRBJ2-2; 10 positions match TRBD2. Germline V gene lookup returns CDR1 SEHNR and CDR2 FQNEAQ (reference sequence). The CDR3 is made up of 18 amino acids. J was trimmed by 4 bases and V by 6 bases; bases with no gene match: 14. CDR3 loop: CASSSGLAGVRGTGELFF. CDR3 sequence (DNA): TGTGCCAGCAGTTCCGGGCTAGCGGGAGTCAGAGGCACCGGGGAGCTGTTTTTT.

The rearrangement links TRBV7-3 to TRBJ2-5; 8 bases map to TRBD2. CDR1 and CDR2 from the germline V gene are SGHTA and FQGTGA. The CDR3 extends over 15 amino acids. The V and J ends lost 5 bases and 4 bases, in that order; junction bases with no gene match: 9. CDR3 region: CASSPVGSGRETQYF. The CDR3 DNA reads as TGTGCCAGCAGCCCTGTCGGGAGCGGGAGAGAGACCCAGTACTTC.

This clone was detected a few times. The chain combines TRBV4-2 with TRBJ2-7, with 9 bases aligning to TRBD1. The V segment lost 5 bases and the J segment 1 base; nucleotides outside the gene matches: 3. The CDR3 has 14 residues. CDR1 and CDR2 (germline): LGHNA, YNFKEQ. CDR3 DNA: TGTGCCAGCAGCTCCGGGACAGGGTCCTACGAGCAGTACTTC. Protein sequence: CASSSGTGSYEQYF.

J is TRBJ2-2 and V is TRBV29-1, with D perhaps TRBD1 or TRBD2 (5 bases each). CDR3 length: 14 residues. Germline values: CDR1 SQVTM, CDR2 ANQGSEA. The ends were cut back, 2 bases at V and 5 bases at J, with 12 bases in the middle. In nucleotides, the CDR3 is TGCAGCGTTGAATTGAGGGACGTTACCGGGGAGCTGTTTTTT. Its translation is CSVELRDVTGELFF.